The 20 T cell receptor beta chains given below trace back to one sample, sequenced in a study of blood T cell repertoires in COVID-19. This table comes from immunoSEQ multiplex PCR, and its TCRdb copy is limited to in-frame clones, with some not included. The sample lists over 150,000 clones, approximately 86% occurring once. Sequencing input: peripheral blood. Every receptor here comes from a woman of 80 years or more with active or convalescent COVID-19.

In nucleotides, the CDR3 is TGTGCCAGCAGCGCCCAGGGCCTGGGAGGGACTGAAGCTTTCTTT. Residues: CASSAQGLGGTEAFF. The chain has TRBV5-5 and TRBJ1-1, with D perhaps matching TRBD1 (5 bases). Germline V lookup: CDR1 SGHKS, CDR2 YYEKEE (reference sequence). This CDR3 is built from 15 residues. V shed 4 bases and J shed 5 bases, with 18 bases lying between them.

The rearrangement joins TRBV6-1 to TRBJ2-7; D may be TRBD2 (5 bases). The V gene's germline CDR1 is MNHNS and CDR2 SASEGT. Trimming pared 2 bases from V and 3 bases from J, leaving 8 bases between. The CDR3 runs 13 residues. The CDR3, as DNA: TGTGCCAGCAGTGAATCGGGGAACTACGAGCAGTACTTC. Its protein is CASSESGNYEQYF.

This clone was counted once. The V and J genes are TRBV19 and TRBJ2-7, with TRBD2 matching over 9 bases. The germline V gene encodes CDR1 LNHDA and CDR2 SQIVND (reference sequence). V trimming: 7 bases; J trimming: 3 bases; junction bases outside the gene matches: 25. This CDR3 comprises 20 residues. The CDR3 spells CASIGPRREETSGDYYEQYF. The CDR3, as DNA: TGTGCCAGTATAGGCCCCAGAAGGGAGGAGACTAGCGGTGACTACTACGAGCAGTACTTC.

The chain combines TRBV6-5 with TRBJ1-1; D call uncertain. The germline gives CDR1 MNHEY, CDR2 SVGAGI. Trimming pared 8 bases from V and 6 bases from J, leaving 13 bases between. The CDR3 loop spans 12 amino acids. CDR3 protein: CASLGETAEAFF. CDR3 sequence (DNA): TGTGCCAGCTTGGGCGAAACCGCTGAAGCTTTCTTT.

This clone was seen only once. The chain recombines TRBV7-3 with TRBJ2-5, with 10 nucleotides matching TRBD2. The germline CDR1 and CDR2 sequences are SGHTA and FQGTGA. CDR3 size: 15 residues. V was clipped by 5 bases and J by 5 bases; unmatched bases: 8. This chain's CDR3 is CASSRSGGAGETQYF. The CDR3 DNA is TGTGCCAGCAGCCGCAGCGGGGGGGCGGGCGAGACCCAGTACTTC.

This clone was detected a few times. The chain uses TRBV28 and TRBJ1-1; a weak D match, TRBD1 (6 bases). Germline V gene data show CDR1 as MDHEN and CDR2 as SYDVKM. V was cut by 6 bases and J by 1 base, with 18 bases left in between. The CDR3 loop spans 16 amino acids. CDR3 bases: TGTGCCAGCAGCAATACCCAGGGGTCATCGAACACTGAAGCTTTCTTT. Translating gives CASSNTQGSSNTEAFF.

The J gene is TRBJ2-5, the V gene TRBV12-3 or TRBV12-4; D might be TRBD1 (6 bases). The CDR3 is made up of 13 amino acids. V was shortened by 6 bases and J by 2 bases, with 10 bases between the two germline ends. CDR3 amino acids: CASSRGQQETQYF. The DNA for the CDR3 is TGTGCCAGCAGCCGAGGACAGCAAGAGACCCAGTACTTC.

The V gene is TRBV4-1, the J gene TRBJ1-4, with TRBD1 as a possible D gene (6 bases). CDR3 length: 15 residues. Germline V gene lookup returns CDR1 MGHRA and CDR2 YSYEKL. Trimming stripped 5 bases from V and 2 bases from J, with 12 bases between. The DNA of the CDR3 is TGCGCCAGCAGCATCCGGGGGGGCACTAATGAAAAACTGTTTTTT. Its protein is CASSIRGGTNEKLFF.

The CDR3 is CASSIQPEKLFF. The CDR3 nucleotides are TGTGCCAGCAGCATACAGCCGGAAAAACTGTTTTTT. The chain combines TRBV12-3 or TRBV12-4 with TRBJ1-4; D uncertain. Trimming took off 6 bases at V and 8 bases at J, with 10 bases between the two ends. The CDR3 sequence is 12 residues long.

This clone is a singleton in its sample. At one of its ends the junction is not consistent with the germline gene, which may arise from a read error. V gene TRBV10-3 combines with J gene TRBJ2-1; TRBD2 matches 8 bases. The V gene's germline CDR1 is ENHRY and CDR2 SYGVKD. This CDR3 comprises 14 residues. The CDR3 sequence: CASSPAGVYNEQFF. The CDR3 DNA is TGTGCCAGCAGTCCAGCGGGAGTGTACAATGAGCAGTTCTTC.

The V gene is TRBV4-1, the J gene TRBJ2-5; TRBD1 agrees at 9 bases. J gave up 2 bases and V 3 bases, and 10 bases lay outside the gene matches. Germline V CDR1 and CDR2: MGHRA, YSYEKL. The CDR3 has 17 residues. The DNA for the CDR3 is TGCGCCAGCAGCCACGGAAAGACAGGGGGGGTTCAAGAGACCCAGTACTTC. Its translation: CASSHGKTGGVQETQYF.

The chain uses TRBV5-1 and TRBJ2-5, with D perhaps TRBD2 (6 bases). The CDR3 sequence is 13 residues long. From germline, CDR1 is SGHRS and CDR2 YFSETQ. The germline V and J ends were trimmed by 0 bases and 7 bases, with 10 bases remaining between them. The CDR3 protein is CASSLELGGTQYF. CDR3 DNA: TGCGCCAGCAGCTTGGAGCTGGGGGGGACCCAGTACTTC.

The V call is TRBV28, the J call TRBJ2-1; TRBD2 matches 13 bases. CDR1 and CDR2 from the germline V gene are MDHEN and SYDVKM. There are 17 residues in the CDR3. The J segment lost 0 bases and the V segment lost 8 bases, leaving 7 bases of the junction unmatched. The CDR3 is CASHGLAGASSYNEQFF. The CDR3 DNA follows: TGTGCCAGCCACGGACTAGCGGGAGCCAGCTCCTACAATGAGCAGTTCTTC.

CDR3 loop: CAWSVAGGFGGELFF. In DNA, the CDR3 is TGTGCCTGGAGTGTAGCGGGAGGATTCGGCGGGGAGCTGTTTTTT. This chain links TRBV30 with TRBJ2-2; 9 nucleotides align to TRBD2. Germline V lookup: CDR1 GTSNPN, CDR2 SVGIG (reference sequence). V gave up 0 bases and J gave up 7 bases; unmatched junction bases: 6. The CDR3 sequence is 15 residues long.

The chain carries TRBV5-1 and TRBJ1-4, with TRBD1 matching over 9 bases. The germline V gene encodes CDR1 SGHRS and CDR2 YFSETQ. This CDR3 spans 14 amino acids. V trimming: 4 bases; J trimming: 8 bases; junction bases outside the gene matches: 6. The CDR3 protein is CASSRDRAEEKLFF. The CDR3 bases are TGCGCCAGCAGCCGGGACAGGGCGGAAGAAAAACTGTTTTTT.

This clone was picked up one time. The V and J genes are TRBV15 and TRBJ1-5; weak D call: TRBD1 (5 bases). V was pared by 3 bases and J by 7 bases, with 13 bases between. CDR1 and CDR2 from the germline V gene are LNHNV and YYDKDF (reference sequence). The CDR3 runs to 14 residues. The CDR3 is CATSRARVEQPQHF. The CDR3 DNA follows: TGTGCCACCAGCAGGGCCAGGGTTGAACAGCCCCAGCATTTT.

The rearrangement links TRBV28 to TRBJ2-7; D is uncertain. Per germline, CDR1 MDHEN and CDR2 SYDVKM. The CDR3 has 17 amino acids. V was clipped by 2 bases and J by 2 bases, with 19 bases between them. The CDR3 bases are TGTGCCAGCAGTTTAACCCTACCCTTCGCGGAAGCCTACGAGCAGTACTTC. Its translation is CASSLTLPFAEAYEQYF.

The CDR3: CASSEGGETQYF. The CDR3 DNA reads as TGTGCCAGCAGTGAAGGGGGCGAGACCCAGTACTTC. The chain carries TRBV2 and TRBJ2-5; D perhaps matches TRBD1 (5 bases). V was pared by 1 base and J by 5 bases, with 5 bases between. The CDR3 totals 12 residues. The V gene's germline CDR1 is SNHLY and CDR2 FYNNEI.

This clone was picked up a small number of times. V usage is TRBV19 and J usage is TRBJ1-2; D not resolved. The germline V gene has CDR1 LNHDA and CDR2 SQIVND (reference sequence). The CDR3 runs 14 residues. With 4 bases removed from V and 0 bases from J, the gap between germline ends came to 9 bases. The CDR3 loop reads CASSTRRPNYGYTF. The CDR3 DNA sequence: TGTGCCAGTAGTACGAGGAGACCTAACTATGGCTACACCTTC. Full variable domain (outside the CDR3, taken from reference TRBV19 and TRBJ1-2): DGGITQSPKYLFRKEGQNVTLSCEQNLNHDAMYWYRQDPGQGLRLIYYSQIVNDFQKGDIAEGYSVSREKKESFPLTVTSAQKNPTAFYLCASSTRRPNYGYTFGSGTRLTVV.

The chain has TRBV28 and TRBJ1-2, with 7 bases that match TRBD1. The CDR3 sequence is 17 residues long. CDR1 and CDR2 (germline): MDHEN, SYDVKM. The V gene end was trimmed by 4 bases and the J gene end by 5 bases; junction bases not matched to a gene: 16. The CDR3 bases are TGTGCCAGCAGTTCCTCCACAGGGGCTAAATACGGGTATGGCTACACCTTC. Residues: CASSSSTGAKYGYGYTF.